This TCR beta chain is drawn from a study of OX40 agonist ivuxolimab in advanced cancers. This clone has more than one count but fewer than ten. Relative to the germline gene, one junction end is altered; a read error may explain this. Profiling relied on immunoSEQ multiplex PCR, and the TCRdb table lists in-frame clones only, not all of them. The sample consists of about 91,000 clones, 85% of them appearing once. This CDR3 has 11 amino acids. The V gene's germline CDR1 is SEHNR and CDR2 FQNEAQ (reference sequence). Sequenced here: CD4+ or CD8+ T cells sorted from blood, sampled in a trial of the OX40 agonist ivuxolimab. The chain joins TRBV7-9 to TRBJ1-2, with D uncertain. This TCR was sampled from an adult with an advanced solid tumor such as melanoma, head and neck, liver or kidney cancer. The CDR3 is CASSPVPGRPF. Written as DNA, the CDR3 is TGTGCCAGCAGTCCGGTGCCAGGCCGCCCCTTC. Supplemented by reference TRBV7-9 and TRBJ1-2, the full variable domain reads DTGVSQNPRHKITKRGQNVTFRCDPISEHNRLYWYRQTLGQGPEFLTYFQNEAQLEKSRLLSDRFSAERPKGSFSTLEIQRTEQGDSAMYLCASSPVPGRPFGSGTRLTVV.